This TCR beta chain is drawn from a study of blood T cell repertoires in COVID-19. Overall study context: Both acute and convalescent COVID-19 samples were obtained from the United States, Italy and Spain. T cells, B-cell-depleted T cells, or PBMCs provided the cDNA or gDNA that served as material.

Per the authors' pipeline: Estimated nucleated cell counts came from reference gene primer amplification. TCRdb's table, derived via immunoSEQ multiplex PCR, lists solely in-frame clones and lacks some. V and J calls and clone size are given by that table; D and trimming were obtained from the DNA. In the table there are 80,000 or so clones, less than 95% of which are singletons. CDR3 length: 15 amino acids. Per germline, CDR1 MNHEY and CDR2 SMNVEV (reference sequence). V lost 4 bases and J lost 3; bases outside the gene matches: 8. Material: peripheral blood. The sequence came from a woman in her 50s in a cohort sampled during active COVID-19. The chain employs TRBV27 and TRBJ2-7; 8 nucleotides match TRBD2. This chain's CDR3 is CASSSRGRRGYEQYF. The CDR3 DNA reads TGTGCCAGCAGTTCTCGCGGGAGGAGAGGCTACGAGCAGTACTTC.